These T cell receptor beta chains were read from a single sample in a study of post-analysis software for immune sequencing data. A single record per CDR3 protein comes from TCRdb applying MiXCR to the PCR reads. Counted here are about 460,000 distinct CDR3 sequences, roughly 46% occurring once; the ten biggest clones make up about 12%. The sample taken for sequencing was blood. These TCRs come from a girl under 18 with multiple sclerosis. Both conserved end residues are trimmed from each CDR3. The order of the fields is CDR3 length, clone size, J gene, V gene, CDR3 protein. Size is omitted from some rows. Given values are once, few, many or a class for expanded clones.

>13|-|-|TRBV11-2
VSSLEFAGGYEQY
>12|-|TRBJ1-2|TRBV5-1
ASSLDIGNYGYT
>11|few|TRBJ1-2|TRBV20-1
SARVGEVSGYT
>16|medium-sized|TRBJ2-5|TRBV4-1
ASSPYPPNEGYQETQY
>11|few|TRBJ1-5|TRBV5-5
ASGGQINQPQH
>13|few|TRBJ2-7|TRBV4-1
ASSEGTSGNYEQY
>11|few|TRBJ1-5|TRBV25-1
ASRSNGNQPQH
>18|-|TRBJ2-7|TRBV14
ASSQNYLQRRHTSNYEQY
>13|-|TRBJ2-3|TRBV28
ASSFEGLRTDTQY
>13|-|TRBJ2-5|TRBV19
ASSAGGVARETQY
>11|-|TRBJ2-3|TRBV5-1
ASSSQPGDTQY
>12|few|TRBJ2-1|TRBV3-1
ASSPPTTYNEQF
>13|few|TRBJ2-1|TRBV5-1
ASSFIAATYNEQF
>14|-|TRBJ2-1|TRBV11-2
ASSLGGTSGINEQF
>13|-|TRBJ1-1|TRBV5-1
ASSPGGAENTEAF
>14|-|TRBJ1-2|TRBV28
ASSLVTAHFNYGYT
>11|-|TRBJ1-2|TRBV2
ASSETANYGYT
>14|few|TRBJ2-1|TRBV6-5
ASSYAPGQGADEQF
>14|-|TRBJ1-1|TRBV27
ASSSGQELMNTEAF
>10|-|TRBJ1-2|TRBV20-1
SGPKDTDGYT
>13|-|TRBJ2-3|TRBV20-1
SARDTGSSTDTQY
>12|-|TRBJ1-2|TRBV6-5
ASRQVTGEGGYT
>13|few|TRBJ2-1|TRBV3-1
ASSQGPAGDNEQF
>12|-|TRBJ1-2|TRBV20-1
SATTTTGARGYT
>16|-|TRBJ2-7|TRBV28
ASSFDKGGTPNTYEQY
>13|-|TRBJ2-7|TRBV7-2
ASSLVGLGRDEQY
>12|few|TRBJ2-5|TRBV29-1
SLGSDANQETQY
>15|-|TRBJ2-3|TRBV25-1
ASSQPRDRGWTDTQY
>14|few|TRBJ2-1|TRBV20-1
SAPDQSGSPGNEQF
>10|-|TRBJ1-1|TRBV28
ASSLEVTGAF
>13|-|TRBJ2-7|TRBV4-1
ASSHPGTSSHEQY
>11|few|TRBJ2-3|TRBV7-2
ASSLEGPDTQY
>14|once|TRBJ2-6|TRBV13
ASSFYRRSGANVLT
>12|few|TRBJ2-1|TRBV5-1
ASSLVAGGYEQF
>11|once|TRBJ2-1|TRBV20-1
SANPTSDNEQF
>12|-|TRBJ2-7|TRBV20-1
SASSPMGSYEQY
>15|-|-|TRBV5-1
ASSASGVGIREGEQY
>16|few|TRBJ2-1|TRBV5-1
ASSRTGWWEGPNNEQF
>13|-|TRBJ1-5|TRBV5-1
ASSLVGDRNQPQH
>12|few|TRBJ1-1|TRBV28
AGSPSGRHTEAF